Each of the 18 T cell receptor beta chains below was sequenced from the same sample in a study of early T cells in non-severe SARS-CoV-2 infection listed by TCRdb under 2021. Receptor libraries were prepared by 5' RACE. The listed sequencing device is NextSeq 500. TCRdb cleaned the public reads at Q25 with fastp, built clones with MiXCR and kept in-frame beta chains. Rows are unified per CDR3 protein, each entry keeping the most common DNA and genes. A total of approximately 22,000 distinct CDR3 sequences appear in this sample, 4.7% of them only once. The ten top clones hold less than 20% of the sample. The sample was whole blood. The receptors shown here come from an adult who was a healthcare worker with PCR-confirmed SARS-CoV-2 infection or an uninfected control (not recorded which).

This clonotype was counted ten times or more. This rearrangement joins TRBV20-1 to TRBJ2-7; D not resolved. With 1 base removed from V and 0 bases from J, the gap between germline ends came to 16 bases. This CDR3 comprises 16 residues. CDR1 DFQATT and CDR2 SNEGSKA come from the germline V gene (reference sequence). The CDR3 protein is CSARAAEVPLSYEQYF. CDR3 nucleotides: TGCAGTGCTAGAGCGGCAGAGGTGCCCCTCTCCTACGAGCAGTACTTC.

At least ten counts were recorded for this clonotype. The chain uses TRBV9 and TRBJ1-4; D ambiguous. Germline CDR1 and CDR2: SGDLS and YYNGEE. The CDR3 is 14 residues long. With 3 bases removed from V and 2 bases from J, the gap between germline ends came to 8 bases. This CDR3 reads CASSGWPTNEKLFF. The DNA for the CDR3 is TGTGCCAGCAGCGGGTGGCCGACTAATGAAAAACTGTTTTTT.

This clonotype was seen ten or more times. The chain couples TRBV4-2 to TRBJ2-7; 7 bases fit TRBD2. Germline V lookup: CDR1 LGHNA, CDR2 YNFKEQ. The CDR3 contains 14 residues. J lost 2 bases, V lost 0 bases, and 1 base had no gene match. CDR3 coding DNA: TGTGCCAGCAGCCAAGACGCGGGGGCCTACGAGCAGTACTTC. Translated, it gives CASSQDAGAYEQYF.

The V gene is TRBV20-1, the J gene TRBJ2-5, with a tentative D call TRBD2 (6 bases). The CDR3 sequence is 12 residues long. Germline V gene data show CDR1 as DFQATT and CDR2 as SNEGSKA (reference sequence). Trimming cost V 0 bases and J 5 bases, with 7 bases left between them. The CDR3 here is CSAREGGETQYF. The CDR3 bases are TGCAGTGCTAGAGAAGGAGGGGAGACCCAGTACTTC.

This clonotype showed up many times. The rearrangement links TRBV24-1 to TRBJ1-2; D remains unclear. The CDR3 consists of 13 residues. Germline CDR1 KGHDR, CDR2 SFDVKD. V lost 5 bases and J lost 1, with 7 bases in between. CDR3 nucleotides: TGTGCCACCAGTGGAAGGGATAACTATGGCTACACCTTC. It specifies CATSGRDNYGYTF.

In this sample, this clonotype turned up many times. V and J are TRBV4-3 and TRBJ2-1; 10 bases fit TRBD1. There are 14 residues in the CDR3. Trimming took 5 bases from V and 4 from J; bases not matched to a gene: 2. Germline CDR1 is LGHNA and CDR2 is YSLEER. The CDR3 is CASSGQGEYNEQFF. CDR3 bases: TGCGCCAGCAGCGGACAGGGGGAATACAATGAGCAGTTCTTC.

Many counts were recorded for this clonotype. J is TRBJ1-1 and V is TRBV7-9; D remains unclear. The CDR3 is 14 residues long. V lost 5 bases, J lost 3 bases, and 13 bases lay in between. Looked up from germline, CDR1 is SEHNR and CDR2 is FQNEAQ (reference sequence). The CDR3 spells CASSLFDGHTEAFF. In DNA, the CDR3 is TGTGCCAGCAGCCTGTTCGACGGTCACACTGAAGCTTTCTTT. Full variable domain (missing parts from reference TRBV7-9 and TRBJ1-1): DTGVSQNPRHKITKRGQNVTFRCDPISEHNRLYWYRQTLGQGPEFLTYFQNEAQLEKSRLLSDRFSAERPKGSFSTLEIQRTEQGDSAMYLCASSLFDGHTEAFFGQGTRLTVV.

The chain recombines TRBV4-1 with TRBJ1-1; maybe TRBD1 (6 bases). The germline CDR1 and CDR2 sequences are MGHRA and YSYEKL. CDR3 size: 12 residues. Trimming pared 4 bases from V and 8 bases from J, leaving 11 bases between. The CDR3: CASSPTGTEAFF. The CDR3 DNA reads as TGCGCCAGCAGCCCTACCGGGACAGAAGCTTTCTTT.

The table lists this clonotype with many counts. This sequence joins TRBV7-2 and TRBJ2-7; the D is unclear. Per germline, CDR1 SGHTA and CDR2 FQGNSA. V was shortened by 5 bases and J by 2 bases, with 10 bases between the two germline ends. This CDR3 spans 13 amino acids. CDR3 DNA: TGTGCCAGCAGCCCCGGACCCGCCTACGAGCAGTACTTC. This translates into CASSPGPAYEQYF.

This clonotype showed up many times. This chain links TRBV6-6 with TRBJ1-5, with D perhaps TRBD1 (5 bases). The CDR3 extends over 15 amino acids. Germline CDR1 and CDR2: MNHNY and SVGAGI (reference sequence). The V end lost 2 bases, the J end lost 0 bases, and 8 bases lay between the germline ends. CDR3 DNA: TGTGCCAGCAGTTACGCAGGGTTTAGCAATCAGCCCCAGCATTTT. Residues: CASSYAGFSNQPQHF.

This clonotype was counted many times. The V and J genes are TRBV2 and TRBJ1-2; D is possibly TRBD1 (6 bases). This CDR3 spans 14 amino acids. With 8 bases removed from V and 4 bases from J, the gap between germline ends came to 17 bases. Germline V gene data show CDR1 as SNHLY and CDR2 as FYNNEI. This chain's CDR3 is CASRVQGFRYGYTF. CDR3 bases: TGTGCCAGCCGCGTTCAGGGGTTCCGCTATGGCTACACCTTC.

This clonotype has more than one count but fewer than ten. The rearrangement links TRBV10-3 to TRBJ2-1; 10 bases line up with TRBD1. V lost 7 bases to trimming and J lost 8 bases; unmatched junction nucleotides: 5. The CDR3 is 13 residues long. The germline V gene has CDR1 ENHRY and CDR2 SYGVKD. The DNA of the CDR3 is TGTGCCATCACCCAGACAGGGGGCGATGAGCAGTTCTTC. Its translation is CAITQTGGDEQFF.

This clonotype appeared a few times. The chain uses TRBV11-2 and TRBJ2-1; 7 bases fit TRBD2. The ends lost 5 bases at V and 6 bases at J; junction bases unmatched: 16. CDR1 SGHAT and CDR2 FQNNGV come from the germline V gene. The CDR3 spans 17 residues. The CDR3 sequence is CASSPWSLRLAGNEQFF. CDR3 nucleotides: TGTGCCAGCAGCCCCTGGAGTTTGAGATTAGCGGGCAATGAGCAGTTCTTC.

This clonotype was seen ten or more times. The chain recombines TRBV7-6 with TRBJ2-3; possible D gene TRBD1, 6 bases. Deletions cut 1 base from V and 7 bases from J, with 18 bases between. Germline CDR1 SGHVS, CDR2 FNYEAQ. CDR3 length: 16 amino acids. CDR3 sequence reads: CASSLETGAGANTQYF. CDR3 coding DNA: TGTGCCAGCAGCTTAGAGACAGGAGCCGGGGCGAATACGCAGTATTTT.

This clonotype appeared a few times. The chain couples TRBV29-1 to TRBJ2-7; D could derive from TRBD1 or TRBD2 (5 bases each). This CDR3 has 15 residues. The germline V gene has CDR1 SQVTM and CDR2 ANQGSEA. Trimming left V 3 bases short and J 3 bases short, with 18 bases between. The CDR3 DNA sequence: TGCAGCGTTGAGAAGGGCGACAGAGGGAGCTACGAGCAGTACTTC. Amino acids: CSVEKGDRGSYEQYF.

As concerns this clonotype: This may stem from a read error, because a much larger clone lies one nucleotide away. This sequence joins TRBV10-3 and TRBJ1-2, with D perhaps matching TRBD1 (5 bases). CDR3 length equals 14 residues. Germline-derived CDR1 and CDR2 are ENHRY and SYGVKD. V shed 7 bases and J shed 6 bases, with 18 bases lying between them. The CDR3 region has the DNA TGTGCCATCAACCGGGGGGACCCGTCTCATGGCTACACCTTC. This sequence encodes CAINRGDPSHGYTF.

This clonotype has only a few counts. This sequence joins TRBV12-3 or TRBV12-4 and TRBJ2-3; D is unclear. Trimming pared 6 bases from V and 6 bases from J, leaving 10 bases between. The CDR3 has 12 amino acids. CDR3 loop: CASRSRRDTQYF. The CDR3 DNA reads TGTGCCAGCAGATCTCGGCGGGATACGCAGTATTTT.

The gene calls are TRBV7-2 and TRBJ2-2; TRBD1 agrees at 9 bases. The CDR3 totals 15 residues. In germline, CDR1 is SGHTA, CDR2 FQGNSA. With 5 bases clipped from V and 3 bases from J, the junction kept 4 bases outside the gene matches. The CDR3 DNA reads TGTGCCAGCAGCCAACAGGGGGCGCACACCGGGGAGCTGTTTTTT. This codes for CASSQQGAHTGELFF.